These 29 T cell receptor beta chains came from one sample sequenced in a study of T cells after yellow fever vaccination. TCRdb analysed the 5' RACE reads with MiXCR anew, one entry per CDR3 protein. This sample has some 150,000 distinct CDR3 sequences, with about 6.2% found just once. Sequences were derived from CD4+ T cells sorted from PBMCs, sampled 10 days after the yellow fever booster vaccination. These receptors were collected from a young man who received the YFV17D yellow fever vaccine.

This clonotype was found many times. The chain links TRBV28 to TRBJ2-7, with TRBD2 matching over 8 bases. CDR3 length: 16 residues. The V segment lost 5 bases and the J segment 0 bases; nucleotides outside the gene matches: 9. CDR1 is MDHEN and CDR2 is SYDVKM in the germline V gene. CDR3 region: CASSPTGGASSYEQYF. CDR3 coding DNA: TGTGCCAGCAGTCCAACCGGGGGGGCGAGCTCCTACGAGCAGTACTTC.

At least ten counts were recorded for this clonotype. The CDR3 here is CSVVSGEEETQYF. CDR3 DNA sequence: TGCAGCGTTGTATCTGGGGAGGAAGAGACCCAGTACTTC. This chain connects TRBV29-1 to TRBJ2-5; TRBD2 might be the D (6 bases). Germline V gene sequence: CDR1 SQVTM, CDR2 ANQGSEA. The length of the CDR3 is 13 residues. Deletions cut 4 bases from V and 3 bases from J, with 12 bases between.

This clonotype has a count of ten or more. The rearrangement joins TRBV5-8 to TRBJ2-7; no reliable D call. The CDR3 extends over 15 amino acids. Germline CDR1 SGHTS, CDR2 YDEGEE. Trimming left V 4 bases short and J 7 bases short, with 21 bases between. In nucleotides, the CDR3 is TGTGCCAGCAGCCCGACCCATCTAGGCATGGGGGAGCAGTACTTC. This encodes CASSPTHLGMGEQYF.

In its sample, this clonotype was seen many times. V is TRBV20-1 and J is TRBJ2-7; the D gene is possibly TRBD2 (5 bases). The CDR3 is 13 amino acids. V gave up 6 bases and J gave up 3 bases, with 15 bases separating them. Germline assignment: CDR1 DFQATT and CDR2 SNEGSKA (reference sequence). The CDR3 spells CSATPGMFYEQYF. CDR3 DNA sequence: TGCAGTGCCACCCCCGGGATGTTCTACGAGCAGTACTTC.

Many counts were recorded for this clonotype. The V call is TRBV27, the J call TRBJ2-5; no definite D call. CDR1 and CDR2 from the germline V gene are MNHEY and SMNVEV (reference sequence). The CDR3 is 9 residues long. Trimming removed 6 bases from V and 13 bases from J, with 9 bases in between. The CDR3, as DNA: TGTGCCAGCAGCCACCCACGGTACTTC. Translation gives CASSHPRYF.

This clonotype was detected a few times. CDR3 bases: TGTGCCAGCAGCCAAGCCCCGGGACAAGTCGGCTATGGCTACACCTTC. Amino acid sequence: CASSQAPGQVGYGYTF. The rearrangement joins TRBV4-2 to TRBJ1-2, with D perhaps TRBD1 (6 bases). V lost 1 base, J lost 4 bases, and 16 bases lay in between. The CDR3 has 16 residues. Germline CDR1 LGHNA, CDR2 YNFKEQ.

This clonotype was picked up many times. The chain combines TRBV2 with TRBJ2-7; D uncertain. The CDR3 contains 14 residues. The V gene lost 2 bases and the J gene lost 2 bases, with 10 bases spanning the gap. CDR1 SNHLY and CDR2 FYNNEI come from the germline V gene. This CDR3 reads CASSERSPPYEQYF. In nucleotides, the CDR3 is TGTGCCAGCAGTGAACGTAGCCCACCCTACGAGCAGTACTTC.

This clonotype occurred many times. This rearrangement joins TRBV10-3 to TRBJ2-2; TRBD1 aligns across 7 bases. The CDR3 is 14 residues long. Germline V gene data show CDR1 as ENHRY and CDR2 as SYGVKD. The ends lost 8 bases at V and 7 bases at J; junction bases unmatched: 10. CDR3: CAISIGTEGGELFF. Written as DNA, the CDR3 is TGTGCCATCTCGATCGGGACAGAGGGCGGGGAGCTGTTTTTT.

This clonotype occurred many times. The chain combines TRBV6-2 or TRBV6-3 with TRBJ2-1; 9 nucleotides agree with TRBD1. The CDR3 contains 14 residues. CDR1 is MNHEY, CDR2 SVGEGT, per germline. The V segment lost 6 bases and the J segment 6 bases; nucleotides outside the gene matches: 6. The CDR3 region has the DNA TGTGCCAGCAGAGAGACAGGGGGTGGCAATGAGCAGTTCTTC. Protein: CASRETGGGNEQFF.

This clonotype came up many times. J is TRBJ2-2 and V is TRBV4-1, with D possibly being TRBD1 (6 bases). The CDR3 has 16 amino acids. The germline V gene encodes CDR1 MGHRA and CDR2 YSYEKL. Trimming took 3 bases from V and 2 from J, leaving 13 bases between them. The CDR3 loop is CASSQIQQGNTGELFF. The CDR3, as DNA: TGCGCCAGCAGCCAGATACAACAGGGAAACACCGGGGAGCTGTTTTTT.

This clonotype was detected ten times or more. The gene calls are TRBV11-2 and TRBJ2-5; D gene uncertain. The length of the CDR3 is 13 residues. V lost 5 bases to trimming and J lost 4 bases, with 11 bases between them. Germline loops: CDR1 SGHAT, CDR2 FQNNGV. Written as DNA, the CDR3 is TGTGCCAGCAGCCCTTTAAAGGCAGAGACCCAGTACTTC. Its protein product is CASSPLKAETQYF.

There are a few counts of this clonotype. The CDR3 DNA reads as TGCAGTGCCCGTGACGGGAGCTCCTACAATGAGCAGTTCTTC. Its protein product is CSARDGSSYNEQFF. The V and J genes are TRBV20-1 and TRBJ2-1; maybe TRBD2 (6 bases). Germline lookup yields CDR1 DFQATT and CDR2 SNEGSKA (reference sequence). This CDR3 region has 14 residues. The ends were cut back, 6 bases at V and 0 bases at J, with 12 bases in the middle.

A note on this clonotype: This could be a read error, since a much larger clone is one nucleotide away. V usage is TRBV7-9 and J usage is TRBJ2-2; the D is unclear. Trimming took off 8 bases at V and 6 bases at J, with 13 bases between the two ends. The CDR3 runs 13 residues. CDR1 and CDR2 from the germline V gene are SEHNR and FQNEAQ (reference sequence). As DNA, the CDR3 is TGTGCCAGCTTACTCGTTTCGTCCGGGGAGCTGTTTTTT. Protein: CASLLVSSGELFF.

This clonotype has only a few counts. CDR3 protein: CASSIGAPAFF. DNA of the CDR3: TGTGCCAGTAGTATAGGGGCCCCGGCTTTCTTT. The chain joins TRBV19 to TRBJ1-1; D gene uncertain. Trimming removed 1 base at V and 11 bases at J, with 8 bases between. CDR1 and CDR2 (germline): LNHDA, SQIVND (reference sequence). The CDR3 has 11 amino acids.

In its sample, this clonotype was seen many times. The chain carries TRBV28 and TRBJ2-2; TRBD2 matches at 14 bases. With V trimmed by 2 bases and J by 6 bases, 5 bases remained unmatched. Per the germline V gene, CDR1 is MDHEN and CDR2 is SYDVKM. The CDR3 runs 17 residues. For the CDR3, the DNA is TGTGCCAGCAGTTTAGCCGCGGGACTAGCGGGAGCCGGGGAGCTGTTTTTT. Encoded protein: CASSLAAGLAGAGELFF. Full variable domain (rest looked up from reference TRBV28 and TRBJ2-2): DVKVTQSSRYLVKRTGEKVFLECVQDMDHENMFWYRQDPGLGLRLIYFSYDVKMKEKGDIPEGYSVSREKKERFSLILESASTNQTSMYLCASSLAAGLAGAGELFFGEGSRLTVL.

The V gene is TRBV5-6, the J gene TRBJ2-1, with D tentatively TRBD1 (8 bases). V gave up 2 bases and J gave up 8 bases, with 14 bases separating them. Germline V gene data show CDR1 as SGHDT and CDR2 as YYEEEE. The CDR3 runs to 14 residues. For the CDR3, the DNA is TGTGCCAGCAGCTTACGACAGGGGAGGGATGAGCAGTTCTTC. Protein sequence: CASSLRQGRDEQFF.

This clonotype occurred once. This could be a read error, since a much larger clone is one nucleotide away. The V gene is TRBV6-1, the J gene TRBJ2-2, with 11 bases fitting TRBD1. Per the germline V gene, CDR1 is MNHNS and CDR2 is SASEGT. The CDR3 is 14 amino acids. CDR3 sequence reads: CTIRGTGGTGELFF. The CDR3 nucleotides read TGTACCATCAGAGGGACAGGGGGCACCGGGGAGCTGTTTTTT.

This clonotype was seen repeatedly, ten times or more. The rearrangement joins TRBV5-6 to TRBJ2-2; D unclear. Germline V CDR1 and CDR2: SGHDT, YYEEEE. V lost 6 bases, J lost 5 bases, and 17 bases lay in between. The CDR3 has 15 amino acids. In DNA form, the CDR3 reads TGTGCCAGCACCGCGGATCCCTCCCGGACCGGGGAGCTGTTTTTT. As protein: CASTADPSRTGELFF.

A few counts support this clonotype. The CDR3 reads CASSLRRFSIREALGTDTQYF. The CDR3 DNA is TGTGCCAGCAGCTTACGACGTTTCAGCATACGGGAGGCCTTGGGTACAGATACGCAGTATTTT. The chain joins TRBV7-3 to TRBJ2-3; 7 bases fit TRBD2. In germline, CDR1 is SGHTA, CDR2 FQGTGA. V shed 2 bases, J shed 3 bases, and the junction held 23 bases outside the gene matches. The CDR3 sequence is 21 residues long.

This clonotype was seen many times. The J gene is TRBJ2-3, the V gene TRBV29-1, with TRBD2 matching 10 bases. This CDR3 spans 17 amino acids. The V gene's germline CDR1 is SQVTM and CDR2 ANQGSEA. The V gene end was trimmed by 4 bases and the J gene end by 1 base; junction bases not matched to a gene: 11. The CDR3 nucleotides are TGCAGCGTTGGGGGAGCCCCTACTAGCGGGGGCACAGATACGCAGTATTTT. It specifies CSVGGAPTSGGTDTQYF.

There are many counts of this clonotype. The V call is TRBV7-6, the J call TRBJ2-2, with D possibly being TRBD2 (6 bases). The CDR3 totals 15 residues. The V gene lost 4 bases and the J gene lost 5 bases, with 14 bases spanning the gap. Germline values: CDR1 SGHVS, CDR2 FNYEAQ. CDR3 nucleotides: TGTGCCAGCAGCTGGACGCGGGATGGGACCGGGGAGCTGTTTTTT. Encoded protein: CASSWTRDGTGELFF.

This clonotype was seen ten or more times. The rearrangement links TRBV4-3 to TRBJ2-7; D is undetermined. This CDR3 has 14 amino acids. Germline V gives CDR1 LGHNA, CDR2 YSLEER. Trimming left V 0 bases short and J 3 bases short, with 9 bases between. CDR3 loop: CASSQDHGYYEQYF. The DNA of the CDR3 is TGCGCCAGCAGCCAAGACCACGGATACTACGAGCAGTACTTC.

This clonotype has ten or more counts. V is TRBV12-3 or TRBV12-4 and J is TRBJ2-3; 8 bases align to TRBD1. This CDR3 comprises 15 residues. Trimming took 5 bases from V and 2 from J; bases not matched to a gene: 6. The CDR3 region has the DNA TGTGCCAGCAGTGTTCAGGGGGCTTTCACAGATACGCAGTATTTT. As protein: CASSVQGAFTDTQYF.

At least ten counts were recorded for this clonotype. V is TRBV10-3 and J is TRBJ1-2; no clear D gene. The germline V and J ends were trimmed by 5 bases and 3 bases, with 10 bases remaining between them. The V gene's germline CDR1 is ENHRY and CDR2 SYGVKD. The CDR3 consists of 13 residues. The CDR3 here is CAISTDGDYGYTF. CDR3 nucleotide sequence: TGTGCCATCAGTACGGACGGAGACTATGGCTACACCTTC.

This clonotype was detected ten times or more. This sequence joins TRBV4-3 and TRBJ1-2; D perhaps matches TRBD1 (5 bases). This CDR3 contains 16 residues. Trimming left V 4 bases short and J 3 bases short, with 18 bases between. Germline lookup yields CDR1 LGHNA and CDR2 YSLEER. CDR3 loop: CASSLENTGSHYGYTF. The CDR3 DNA reads as TGCGCCAGCAGCCTTGAAAATACAGGTTCCCACTATGGCTACACCTTC.

This clonotype came up many times. V and J are TRBV12-3 or TRBV12-4 and TRBJ2-1; D may be TRBD1 (6 bases). This CDR3 contains 15 residues. V dropped 6 bases and J dropped 1 base, with 13 bases sitting between them. The CDR3 DNA follows: TGTGCCAGCAGGTCACAGGGCGGGTCCTACAATGAGCAGTTCTTC. Amino acid sequence: CASRSQGGSYNEQFF.

Many counts were recorded for this clonotype. The chain employs TRBV13 and TRBJ2-1, with TRBD2 identical over 8 bases. V lost 1 base, J lost 0 bases, and 11 bases stayed unmatched. The length of the CDR3 is 19 residues. CDR1 and CDR2 from the germline V gene are PRHDT and FYEKMQ (reference sequence). The CDR3 region is CASSLEGGRRYSSYNEQFF. In DNA, the CDR3 is TGTGCCAGCAGCTTAGAAGGCGGGAGGAGATATAGCTCCTACAATGAGCAGTTCTTC.

This clonotype was counted ten times or more. The chain carries TRBV3-1 and TRBJ2-7; weak D call: TRBD1 (6 bases). Trimming removed 1 base at V and 1 base at J, with 8 bases between. Germline loops: CDR1 LGHDT, CDR2 YNNKEL (reference sequence). This CDR3 has 14 residues. The CDR3 sequence: CASSQGGRSYEQYF. DNA for the CDR3: TGTGCCAGCAGCCAAGGGGGGCGGTCCTACGAGCAGTACTTC.

The chain links TRBV20-1 to TRBJ1-4; D not resolved. Trimming removed 2 bases from V and 5 bases from J, with 15 bases in between. Germline CDR1 and CDR2: DFQATT and SNEGSKA (reference sequence). This CDR3 is built from 15 residues. CDR3: CSARPAGRPNEKLFF. As DNA, the CDR3 is TGCAGTGCTAGACCAGCGGGAAGGCCAAATGAAAAACTGTTTTTT.